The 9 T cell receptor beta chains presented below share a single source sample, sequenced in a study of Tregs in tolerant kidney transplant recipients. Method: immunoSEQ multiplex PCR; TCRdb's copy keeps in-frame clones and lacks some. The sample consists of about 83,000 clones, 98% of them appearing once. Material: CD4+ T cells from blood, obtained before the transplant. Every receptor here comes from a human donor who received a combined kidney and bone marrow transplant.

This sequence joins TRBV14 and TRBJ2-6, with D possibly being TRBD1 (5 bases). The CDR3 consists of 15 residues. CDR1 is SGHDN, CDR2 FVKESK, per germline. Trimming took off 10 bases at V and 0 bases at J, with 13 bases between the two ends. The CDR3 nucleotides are TGTGCCACCAGACAGTCGTTCTCTGGGGCCAACGTCCTGACTTTC. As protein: CATRQSFSGANVLTF.

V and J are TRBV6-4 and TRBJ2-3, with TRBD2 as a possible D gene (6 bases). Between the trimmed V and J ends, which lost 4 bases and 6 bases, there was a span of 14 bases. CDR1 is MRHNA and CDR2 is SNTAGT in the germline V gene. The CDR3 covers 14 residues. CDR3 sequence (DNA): TGTGCCAGCAGTGTTGACCGAGGAGGGGATACGCAGTATTTT. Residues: CASSVDRGGDTQYF.

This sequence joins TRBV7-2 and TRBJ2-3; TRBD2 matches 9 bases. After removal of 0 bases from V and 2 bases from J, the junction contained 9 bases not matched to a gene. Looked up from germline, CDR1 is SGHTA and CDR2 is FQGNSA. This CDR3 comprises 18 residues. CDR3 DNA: TGTGCCAGCAGCTTAGCGGGCCTAGCGGGGCGTGCCACAGATACGCAGTATTTT. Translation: CASSLAGLAGRATDTQYF.

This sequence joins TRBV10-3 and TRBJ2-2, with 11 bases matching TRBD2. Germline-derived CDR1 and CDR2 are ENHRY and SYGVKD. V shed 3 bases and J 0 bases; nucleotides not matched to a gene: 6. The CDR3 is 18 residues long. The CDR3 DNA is TGTGCCATCAGTGACCCTACTAGCGGGGGTTCGAACACCGGGGAGCTGTTTTTT. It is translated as CAISDPTSGGSNTGELFF.

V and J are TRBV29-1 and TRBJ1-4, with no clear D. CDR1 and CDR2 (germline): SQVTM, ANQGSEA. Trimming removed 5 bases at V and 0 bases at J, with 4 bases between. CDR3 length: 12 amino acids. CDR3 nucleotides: TGCAGCGTTCTTACAACTAATGAAAAACTGTTTTTT. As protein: CSVLTTNEKLFF.

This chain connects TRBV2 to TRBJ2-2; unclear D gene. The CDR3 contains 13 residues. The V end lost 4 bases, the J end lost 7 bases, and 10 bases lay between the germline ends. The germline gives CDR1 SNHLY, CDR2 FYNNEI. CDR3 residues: CASSGTSYGELFF. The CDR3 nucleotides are TGTGCCAGCAGTGGCACTTCGTACGGGGAGCTGTTTTTT.

CDR3 protein: CASSPPGGTYNEQFF. The CDR3 bases are TGTGCCAGCAGCCCCCCCGGCGGAACCTACAATGAGCAGTTCTTC. This chain connects TRBV5-4 to TRBJ2-1; no definite D call. The germline CDR1 and CDR2 sequences are SGHNT and YYREEE (reference sequence). Trimming removed 4 bases at V and 2 bases at J, with 13 bases between. This CDR3 has 15 residues.

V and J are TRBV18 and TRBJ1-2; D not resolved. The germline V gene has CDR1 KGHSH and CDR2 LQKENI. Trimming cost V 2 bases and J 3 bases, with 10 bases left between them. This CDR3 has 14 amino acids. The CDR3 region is CASSPRASDYGYTF. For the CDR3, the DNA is TGTGCCAGCTCACCAAGAGCGTCCGACTATGGCTACACCTTC.

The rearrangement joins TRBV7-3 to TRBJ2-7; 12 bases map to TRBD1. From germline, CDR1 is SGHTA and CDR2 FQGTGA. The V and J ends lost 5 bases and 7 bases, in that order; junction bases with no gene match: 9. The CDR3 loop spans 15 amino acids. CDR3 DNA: TGTGCCAGCAGCCCCACGGGACAGGGGGCGTTAGAGCAGTACTTC. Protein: CASSPTGQGALEQYF.